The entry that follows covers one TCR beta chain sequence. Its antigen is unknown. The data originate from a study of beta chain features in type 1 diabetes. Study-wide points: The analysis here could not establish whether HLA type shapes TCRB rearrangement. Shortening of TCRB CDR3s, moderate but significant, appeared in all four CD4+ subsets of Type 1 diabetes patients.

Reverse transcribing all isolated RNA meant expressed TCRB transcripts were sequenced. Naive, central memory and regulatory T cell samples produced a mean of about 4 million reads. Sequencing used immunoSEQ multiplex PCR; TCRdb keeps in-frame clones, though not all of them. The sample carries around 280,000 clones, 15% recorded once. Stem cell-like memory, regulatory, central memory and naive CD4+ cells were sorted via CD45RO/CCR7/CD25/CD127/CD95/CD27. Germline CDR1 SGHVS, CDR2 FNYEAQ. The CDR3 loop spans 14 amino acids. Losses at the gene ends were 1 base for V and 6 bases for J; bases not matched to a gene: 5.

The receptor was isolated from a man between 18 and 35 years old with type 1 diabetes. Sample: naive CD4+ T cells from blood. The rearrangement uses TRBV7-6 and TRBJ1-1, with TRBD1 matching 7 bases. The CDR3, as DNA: TGTGCCAGCAGCTTAGTGACAGGGTCCCCTGAAGCTTTCTTT. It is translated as CASSLVTGSPEAFF.